This T cell receptor beta chain was captured in a study of blood T cell repertoires in COVID-19. Study summary: The United States, Italy and Spain were the sources of the acute and convalescent COVID-19 samples. In each case, the material was cDNA or gDNA derived from T cells, B-cell-depleted T cells, or PBMCs.

Unmatched junction bases numbered 7, after V lost 0 bases and J lost 0 bases. The CDR3 is made up of 17 amino acids. The germline gives CDR1 MNHEY, CDR2 SVGEGT. As handled by the study authors: Amplification of reference gene primers was used by the study to estimate nucleated cell counts. Sequencing was performed with immunoSEQ multiplex PCR; in TCRdb, only in-frame clones are kept and a portion is missing. The DNA gave D and trimming, while V, J and clone size come from that table. The sample shows roughly 210,000 clones, around 84% of them seen only once. Seattle's enrolled individuals joined amid active infection and were then monitored longitudinally.

The rearrangement uses TRBV6-2 or TRBV6-3 and TRBJ2-7; 8 bases are a match to TRBD2. This clonotype was obtained from a woman at least 80 years old with COVID-19, enrolled during active disease. Specimen: peripheral blood. The chain's CDR3 is CASSYSGVAGSSYEQYF. For the CDR3, the DNA is TGTGCCAGCAGTTACTCGGGGGTAGCGGGGAGCTCCTACGAGCAGTACTTC.